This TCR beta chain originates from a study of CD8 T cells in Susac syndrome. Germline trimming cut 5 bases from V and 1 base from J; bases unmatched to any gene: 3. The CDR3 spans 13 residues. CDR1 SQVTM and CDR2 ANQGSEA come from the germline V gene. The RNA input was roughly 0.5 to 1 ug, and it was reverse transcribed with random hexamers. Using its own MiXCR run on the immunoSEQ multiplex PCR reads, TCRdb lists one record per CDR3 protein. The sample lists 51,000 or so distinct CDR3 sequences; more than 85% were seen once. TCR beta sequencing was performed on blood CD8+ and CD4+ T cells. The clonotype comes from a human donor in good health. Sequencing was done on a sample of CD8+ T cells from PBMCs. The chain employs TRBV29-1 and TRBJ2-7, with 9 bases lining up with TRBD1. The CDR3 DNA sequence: TGCAGCGTTAGGGACAGGGCATCCTACGAGCAGTACTTC. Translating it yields CSVRDRASYEQYF.